Below, 11 T cell receptor beta chains from the same sample are listed, as sequenced in a study of Tregs in tolerant kidney transplant recipients. Profiled with immunoSEQ multiplex PCR; TCRdb holds only in-frame clones, not every one. Of 75,000 to 80,000 clones in the sample, around 90% are singletons; the top ten hold 0.34%. The sample consisted of Tregs from blood, taken before the transplant. The receptors originated from a human donor who received a combined kidney and bone marrow transplant.

This clone was counted between two and nine times. J is TRBJ1-4 and V is TRBV6-1; D is unclear. The germline gives CDR1 MNHNS, CDR2 SASEGT. Trimming shortened V by 6 bases and J by 8 bases, and 16 bases separated the two germline ends. This CDR3 is built from 14 residues. The CDR3 loop reads CASRFTVKEEKLFF. CDR3 sequence (DNA): TGTGCCAGCAGGTTTACAGTAAAGGAGGAAAAACTGTTTTTT.

This clone has just one count. This chain uses TRBV10-3 with TRBJ2-7; 9 positions match TRBD2. Unmatched junction bases numbered 6, after V lost 10 bases and J lost 2 bases. CDR3 length: 13 residues. Germline V lookup: CDR1 ENHRY, CDR2 SYGVKD. The CDR3 DNA reads TGTGCCACCACGACTAGCGGAACCTACGAGCAGTACTTC. This encodes CATTTSGTYEQYF.

CDR3 DNA: TGTGCCAGCAGTTACGGTGATCAGCCCCAGCATTTT. Its translation: CASSYGDQPQHF. V is TRBV28 and J is TRBJ1-5; D remains ambiguous. The CDR3 runs to 12 residues. Trimming left V 4 bases short and J 5 bases short, with 6 bases between. Germline CDR1 reads MDHEN; CDR2 reads SYDVKM.

This sequence joins TRBV7-3 and TRBJ2-5; 7 bases fit TRBD2. With 5 bases clipped from V and 0 bases from J, the junction kept 6 bases outside the gene matches. In germline, CDR1 is SGHTA, CDR2 FQGTGA. This CDR3 comprises 15 residues. CDR3 nucleotides: TGTGCCAGCAGCCCTACGGGAGGCCACCAAGAGACCCAGTACTTC. Its translation: CASSPTGGHQETQYF.

This sequence joins TRBV4-3 and TRBJ2-5; the match to TRBD2 covers 11 bases. The CDR3 spans 17 residues. Germline CDR1 LGHNA, CDR2 YSLEER. With 5 bases clipped from V and 0 bases from J, the junction kept 8 bases outside the gene matches. CDR3 bases: TGCGCCAGCAGCTCGGGACTAGCGGCCATGTACCAAGAGACCCAGTACTTC. Protein sequence: CASSSGLAAMYQETQYF.

The chain carries TRBV19 and TRBJ2-1; 12 bases are a match to TRBD2. The germline V gene encodes CDR1 LNHDA and CDR2 SQIVND (reference sequence). There are 16 residues in the CDR3. Germline trimming cut 4 bases from V and 8 bases from J; bases unmatched to any gene: 9. CDR3 nucleotide sequence: TGTGCCAGTAGTACCGCACTAGCGGGAGGATGGGATGAGCAGTTCTTC. It yields the protein CASSTALAGGWDEQFF. Filled out from reference TRBV19 and TRBJ2-1, the complete variable domain reads DGGITQSPKYLFRKEGQNVTLSCEQNLNHDAMYWYRQDPGQGLRLIYYSQIVNDFQKGDIAEGYSVSREKKESFPLTVTSAQKNPTAFYLCASSTALAGGWDEQFFGPGTRLTVL.

The V call is TRBV28, the J call TRBJ1-1; no clear D. V was clipped by 7 bases and J by 1 base, with 19 bases between them. The CDR3 runs to 16 residues. Germline V gene sequence: CDR1 MDHEN, CDR2 SYDVKM. CDR3 sequence: CASTPPPPQANTEAFF. The CDR3 nucleotides are TGTGCCAGCACCCCTCCTCCCCCCCAAGCGAACACTGAAGCTTTCTTT. The complete variable domain, with remaining parts taken from reference TRBV28 and TRBJ1-1, reads DVKVTQSSRYLVKRTGEKVFLECVQDMDHENMFWYRQDPGLGLRLIYFSYDVKMKEKGDIPEGYSVSREKKERFSLILESASTNQTSMYLCASTPPPPQANTEAFFGQGTRLTVV.

A few counts support this clone. The chain combines TRBV11-2 with TRBJ2-7; weak D call: TRBD2 (5 bases). The V gene's germline CDR1 is SGHAT and CDR2 FQNNGV. CDR3 length: 15 amino acids. The V end lost 2 bases, the J end lost 0 bases, and 11 bases lay between the germline ends. CDR3 bases: TGTGCCAGCAGCTTAATAACGGGATCCTCCTACGAGCAGTACTTC. This encodes CASSLITGSSYEQYF.

This clone came up once. V gene TRBV19 combines with J gene TRBJ2-1, with 7 nucleotides matching TRBD2. CDR3 length equals 19 residues. V was clipped by 5 bases and J by 0 bases; unmatched bases: 16. Per germline, CDR1 LNHDA and CDR2 SQIVND (reference sequence). The CDR3 region has the DNA TGTGCCAGTAGTCCACTCCGGGCTAGCGGAGAGAGCTCCTACAATGAGCAGTTCTTC. Residues: CASSPLRASGESSYNEQFF.

V is TRBV6-5 and J is TRBJ1-2, with D possibly matching TRBD1 (5 bases). Trimming left V 2 bases short and J 7 bases short, with 11 bases between. Germline V gives CDR1 MNHEY, CDR2 SVGAGI. The CDR3 runs 13 residues. CDR3 sequence (DNA): TGTGCCAGCAGTTACCCATCGGGGCTTGGCTACACCTTC. This sequence encodes CASSYPSGLGYTF.

The chain links TRBV5-1 to TRBJ1-5; the D is unclear. The CDR3 is made up of 11 amino acids. Per germline, CDR1 SGHRS and CDR2 YFSETQ. The V gene lost 9 bases and the J gene lost 0 bases, with 4 bases spanning the gap. The CDR3 nucleotides read TGCGCCACTAATAGCAATCAGCCCCAGCATTTT. Encoded protein: CATNSNQPQHF.